This entry describes one T cell receptor (beta chain). The antigen is not known. This sample stems from a study of identical twins. Overall study results and limits: Out-of-frame alpha sequences common to twins were enriched for low generation probability. Weaker excess twin sharing was seen among beta out-of-frame sequences.

The CDR3 spans 15 residues. Germline V gene lookup returns CDR1 MNHEY and CDR2 SVGEGT. V trimming: 2 bases; J trimming: 0 bases; junction bases outside the gene matches: 4. A template switching step contributed a universal primer site, while unique molecular identifiers were present in the cDNA. TCRdb passed the 5' RACE reads through MiXCR, listing each CDR3 protein once. The repertoire holds some 270,000 distinct CDR3 sequences, with around 8.3% as singletons. The sample was also linked to a second study, of yellow fever vaccine responses in identical twins.

The sequence came from a woman under 30 in good health. This chain links TRBV6-2 or TRBV6-3 with TRBJ2-7, with 7 bases aligning to TRBD1. The sequencing input was CD8+ T cells sorted from blood. Here the CDR3 DNA reads TGTGCCAGCAGTTACGACAGGGATTACTCCTACGAGCAGTACTTC. It translates to CASSYDRDYSYEQYF.